The clone carrying this T cell receptor beta chain appeared many times. Its antigen remains unidentified. Trimming took off 8 bases at V and 2 bases at J, with 5 bases between the two ends. Looked up from germline, CDR1 is MNHEY and CDR2 is SVGAGI. The CDR3 consists of 11 residues. The data belong to a study of identical twins. TCRdb reprocessed the 5' RACE reads with MiXCR, giving one entry per CDR3 protein. This table holds under 500,000 distinct CDR3 sequences, about 13% found once. Study outcomes and limitations: Invariant MAIT and iNKT cells are populations that could partly confound zero-insertion analyses. Models underestimated how often monozygotic twins shared out-of-frame TCR alpha. Beta out-of-frame twin sharing showed a weaker excess. Insertions were reduced in abundant cord blood beta clonotypes but not in memory repertoires.

The same specimen was also included in a second study, on yellow fever vaccine responses in identical twins.

J is TRBJ2-3 and V is TRBV6-5; D is unresolved. The sequence derives from a woman aged 18-30 years in good health. What was sequenced was CD4+ T cells sorted from blood. The CDR3 DNA reads TGTGCCAGCGGGGACACAGATACGCAGTATTTT. Its protein is CASGDTDTQYF.